This TCR beta chain was profiled in a study of early T cells in non-severe SARS-CoV-2 infection. Study findings and constraints: Anti-spike CD8 specificities were favored by VDJdb matching, whose results missed private and CD4 specificities.

Tagging with unique molecular identifiers was applied to individual cDNA molecules. One entry per CDR3 protein results from TCRdb running MiXCR on the 5' RACE reads. The table shows about 130,000 distinct CDR3 sequences, with more than 13% occurring only once. Details on this clonotype: Its specificity is not known.

The sequenced sample was whole blood. The source is an adult who was a healthcare worker with PCR-confirmed SARS-CoV-2 infection or an uninfected control (not recorded which).

As DNA, the CDR3 is TGTGCCATCAGTGAGTCAGGTACAGGGAGCCCCTACGAGCAGTACTTC. It codes for CAISESGTGSPYEQYF. The rearrangement uses TRBV10-3 and TRBJ2-7; possible D gene TRBD1, 6 bases. The V and J ends lost 0 bases and 2 bases respectively, with 14 bases between them. The CDR3 is 16 amino acids. Looked up from germline, CDR1 is ENHRY and CDR2 is SYGVKD.